A few counts support the clone carrying this T cell receptor (beta chain). Its target is not known. Trimming removed 3 bases at V and 4 bases at J, with 10 bases between. Germline CDR1 MGHDK, CDR2 SYGVNS. This CDR3 has 14 amino acids. This sample was included in a study of Ad26.COV2.S vaccination and SARS-CoV-2 variants. The wider study: Into the muscle, Ad26.COV2.S was dosed once or twice, 56 days apart.

Study results and limitations: Spike-specific CD8+ and CD4+ T cell responses reportedly showed substantial breadth after vaccination. Assessments of TCR breadth and depth may have underestimated the total T cell responses. Individuals receiving vaccine had higher spike-specific TCR breadth than placebo recipients did.

The method was immunoSEQ multiplex PCR; TCRdb's version includes in-frame clones alone and lacks a portion of them. Among 350,000 to 450,000 clones listed, around 89% were seen once. Treatment given: roughly 18 received Ad26.COV2.S at low or high dose, single or two shots; roughly 5 received placebo; per-sample allocation not given. Sampling took place 63 days after the first vaccine or placebo injection. The chain employs TRBV25-1 and TRBJ1-5; D not resolved. Sequenced here: peripheral blood, sampled in a trial of Ad26.COV2.S vaccine versus placebo. This TCR came from a person between 18 and 65 years old who received the Ad26.COV2.S COVID-19 vaccine or a placebo. The CDR3 is CASSEAGTNQPQHF. CDR3 in DNA: TGTGCCAGCAGTGAGGCAGGCACTAATCAGCCCCAGCATTTT.